This T cell receptor (beta chain) was sequenced during a study of T cells in women clearing cervical HPV infection. TCRdb's table, derived via immunoSEQ multiplex PCR, lists solely in-frame clones and lacks some. This table lists over 10,000 clones. Study outcomes and limitations: CIN3+ cases had significantly higher TCR repertoire richness than controls, but evenness did not differ.

A remark on this clone: As yet, its antigen is unknown.

The sequenced material came from blood buffy coat. This sequence originates from a woman aged 18-70 years with a cervical HPV16 infection that either progressed to CIN3+ or cleared (not recorded which).

This CDR3 reads CASRYRGSDTEAFF. Partial CDR3 DNA: TGTGCCAGCAGATACAGGGGGTCGGACACTGAA. V gene TRBV5-4 combines with J gene TRBJ1-1; 8 nucleotides match TRBD1. The read falls 3 residues short of the CDR3 end, and the missing part is taken from the germline J gene. CDR1 is SGHNT and CDR2 is YYREEE in the germline V gene (reference sequence). The CDR3 totals 14 residues. Unmatched junction bases numbered 6, after V lost 5 bases and J lost 3 bases.